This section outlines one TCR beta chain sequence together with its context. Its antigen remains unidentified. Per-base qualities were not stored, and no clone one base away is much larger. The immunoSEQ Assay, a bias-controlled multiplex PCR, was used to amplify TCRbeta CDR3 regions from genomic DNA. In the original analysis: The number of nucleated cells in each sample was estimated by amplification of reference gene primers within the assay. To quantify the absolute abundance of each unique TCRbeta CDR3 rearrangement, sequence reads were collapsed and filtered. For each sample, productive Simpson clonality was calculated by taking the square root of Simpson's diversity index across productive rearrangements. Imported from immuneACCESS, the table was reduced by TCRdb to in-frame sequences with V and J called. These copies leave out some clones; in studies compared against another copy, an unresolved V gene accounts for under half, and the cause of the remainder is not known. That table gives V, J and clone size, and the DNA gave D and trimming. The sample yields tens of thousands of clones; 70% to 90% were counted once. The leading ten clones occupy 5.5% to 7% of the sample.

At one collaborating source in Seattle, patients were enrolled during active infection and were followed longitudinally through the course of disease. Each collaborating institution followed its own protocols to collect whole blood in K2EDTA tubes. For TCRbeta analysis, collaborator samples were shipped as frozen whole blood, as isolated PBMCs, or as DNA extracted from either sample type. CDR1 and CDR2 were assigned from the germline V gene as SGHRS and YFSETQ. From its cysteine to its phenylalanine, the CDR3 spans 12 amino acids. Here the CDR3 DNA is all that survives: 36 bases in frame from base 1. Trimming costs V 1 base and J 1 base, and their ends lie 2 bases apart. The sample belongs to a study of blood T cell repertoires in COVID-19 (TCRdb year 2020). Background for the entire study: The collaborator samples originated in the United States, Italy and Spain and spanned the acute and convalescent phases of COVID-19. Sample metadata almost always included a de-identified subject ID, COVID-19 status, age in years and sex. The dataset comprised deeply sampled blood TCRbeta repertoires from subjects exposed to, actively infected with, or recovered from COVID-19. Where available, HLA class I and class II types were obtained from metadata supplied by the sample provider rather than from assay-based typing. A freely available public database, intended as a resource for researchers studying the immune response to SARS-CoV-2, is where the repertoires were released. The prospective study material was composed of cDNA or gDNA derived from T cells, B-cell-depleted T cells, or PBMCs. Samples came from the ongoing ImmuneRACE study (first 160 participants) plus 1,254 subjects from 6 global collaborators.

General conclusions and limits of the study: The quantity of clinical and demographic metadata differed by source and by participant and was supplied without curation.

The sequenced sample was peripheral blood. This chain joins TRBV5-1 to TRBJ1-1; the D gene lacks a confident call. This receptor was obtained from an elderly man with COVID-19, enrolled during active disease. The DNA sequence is TGCGCCAGCAGCTTGCGGAACACTGAAGCTTTCTTT. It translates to CASSLRNTEAFF.